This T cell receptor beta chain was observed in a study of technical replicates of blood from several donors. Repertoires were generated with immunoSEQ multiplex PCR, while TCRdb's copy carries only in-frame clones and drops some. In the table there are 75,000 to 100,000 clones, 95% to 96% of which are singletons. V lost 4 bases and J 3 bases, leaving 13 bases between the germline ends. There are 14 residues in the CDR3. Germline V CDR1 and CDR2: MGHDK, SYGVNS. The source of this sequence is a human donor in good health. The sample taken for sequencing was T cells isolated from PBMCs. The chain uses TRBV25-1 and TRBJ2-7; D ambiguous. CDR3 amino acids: CASSGGQINYEQYF. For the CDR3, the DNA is TGTGCCAGCAGTGGTGGGCAGATCAACTACGAGCAGTACTTC.